Shown below are 5 T cell receptor beta chains from a single sample sequenced in a study of CD8 T cells in ankylosing spondylitis. MiXCR, run by TCRdb on the 5' RACE reads, gives a single entry per CDR3 protein. The sample yields about 360,000 distinct CDR3 sequences, more than 20% seen once. The sample was blood, either unsorted or a sorted T cell fraction (not recorded which). These receptors were collected from a male donor with ankylosing spondylitis or in good health (not recorded which).

A few counts support this clonotype. V usage is TRBV12-3 or TRBV12-4 and J usage is TRBJ2-7; D may be TRBD2 (6 bases). The CDR3 loop spans 15 amino acids. With 6 bases removed from V and 5 bases from J, the gap between germline ends came to 20 bases. The CDR3: CASSPGTGGRDEQYF. The CDR3 region has the DNA TGTGCCAGCAGCCCCGGGACTGGGGGTCGGGACGAGCAGTACTTC.

This clonotype has only a few counts. The chain recombines TRBV12-3 or TRBV12-4 with TRBJ2-1; D is undetermined. The CDR3 length is 12 residues. V was clipped by 5 bases and J by 6 bases, with 8 bases between them. CDR3 amino acids: CASSPVFNEQFF. CDR3 DNA sequence: TGTGCCAGCAGTCCCGTGTTCAATGAGCAGTTCTTC.

The chain links TRBV2 to TRBJ2-7; possible D gene TRBD1, 6 bases. Germline CDR1 is SNHLY and CDR2 is FYNNEI. There are 15 residues in the CDR3. The V end was cut by 7 bases, the J end by 2 bases, with 18 bases between. CDR3 bases: TGTGCCAGCACCCTAGACAGGCCACCAGCCTACGAGCAGTACTTC. It translates to CASTLDRPPAYEQYF.

This clonotype was seen a few times. V is TRBV7-2 and J is TRBJ1-1, with a possible D match to TRBD1 (5 bases). The CDR3 is made up of 15 amino acids. The V end was cut by 5 bases, the J end by 2 bases, with 15 bases between. Germline CDR1 is SGHTA and CDR2 is FQGNSA. The CDR3 reads CASSLGGLANTEAFF. The CDR3 nucleotides read TGTGCCAGCAGCCTGGGGGGGTTGGCAAACACTGAAGCTTTCTTT.

This clonotype was counted only a few times. The chain couples TRBV6-4 to TRBJ2-5; 15 bases agree with TRBD2. This CDR3 has 21 residues. Germline CDR1 is MRHNA and CDR2 is SNTAGT. V was clipped by 6 bases and J by 0 bases; unmatched bases: 17. In DNA, the CDR3 is TGTGCCAGCAGCCAACCCGGGGGGACTAGCGGGGGGCCGAGGTACCAAGAGACCCAGTACTTC. Its translation: CASSQPGGTSGGPRYQETQYF.